The text below deals with one T cell receptor beta chain. It has no known antigen specificity. The input lacks base qualities; no much larger clone sits a single base away. The entry originates in a study of cytomegalovirus exposure and HLA in healthy donors (dated by TCRdb to the late 2010s). Regarding the research as a whole: According to an earlier analysis of around 600 of the donors, some 180 million T cells yielded 117 million unique TCR beta sequences and around 280 Gb of sequence data. Donor age, sex, ethnicity and CMV serostatus were collected together with the repertoire data. Among 300 to 500 genotyped donors of the cohort, an average of around 250,000 unique TCR beta nucleotide sequences was sequenced per donor, of which about 19% were non-productive. In the later analysis, no new phenotypic data were used to find candidate immune exposures; instead, reliance was placed on TCR beta sequences and their occurrence across donors. A later analysis re-analyzed previously published TCR beta repertoires from 650 to 800 donors and added high-resolution HLA genotyping to study TCR occurrence patterns. The number of typed donors differed by locus: 629-630 for A, B, C, DRB1 and DQB1; about 520 for DQA1; roughly 600 for DPA1; and 450 to 480 for DPB1. The aim of the study was to test whether cataloging public T cell receptors could identify signatures of past pathogen exposure. The T cell repertoires of 550 to 850 subjects were profiled by immunosequencing and related to cytomegalovirus serostatus. Among the roughly 400 genotyped donors, around 79% belonged to the genetic ancestry cluster associated with self-reported Caucasian donors. A few DR-DQ haplotypes were treated as single units for association and clustering because of strong linkage in the cohort. HLA typing covered class I and class II loci at four-digit resolution. All discovery cohort repertoires had been generated using a single sequencing platform. Around 330 gigabases of sequencing data and around 85 million unique TCR sequences made up an early release that covered approximately 700 HLA-typed donors. To predict cytomegalovirus infection status, the study brought together high-throughput TCR immunosequencing, statistical association of individual TCRs with disease status, and machine learning. In a later genetic analysis, genome-wide SNP genotypes for about three fifths of the roughly 670 donors were used, and that subset was treated as a discovery cohort. An earlier analysis of fewer than 750 of the donors used high-throughput TCR beta sequencing to judge whether each TCR beta V gene segment behaved as functional or pseudogenic. Along with the approximately 700-subject first cohort, a separate validation cohort of over 90 different subjects was used. Broad study findings and their caveats: In a later analysis, HLA-associated TCR beta chains were found to be more clonally expanded and to have lower generation probabilities than equally common non-associated chains. Correlated functional status among segregating V segments might reflect linkage disequilibrium, but an unknown experimental factor could not be ruled out. Compared with the roughly 710-donor mean, donors in an Asian-associated ancestry cluster had fewer N-insertions in productive TCRs, according to a later genetic analysis. In a later genetic analysis, a missense DCLRE1C variant was associated with V-gene and J-gene trimming of TCR beta chains, and the association was replicated in an independent cohort. A further reported finding was that TCR beta sequences accurately predicted the HLA-A and HLA-B alleles for most subjects in the first cohort. Cytomegalovirus status was reported to be diagnosed by the classifier with high specificity and sensitivity in both the original and validation cohorts. Presence/absence analyses assumed roughly uniform sequencing depth across donors, an assumption that may not hold. Most TCR sequences were observed very rarely across donors, whereas some public TCRs were present in many individuals. Assigning TCR associations to individual alleles was difficult when HLA alleles, especially DR and DQ, strongly co-occurred. In a later analysis, most CMV-associated TCR beta chains were found to appear HLA-restricted, with HLA associations seemingly driven largely by CMV exposure. A later analysis found that TCR association rates varied across HLA loci, with DRB1 alleles showing the most associated TCRs and HLA-C alleles the fewest. It was suggested by the authors that the approach could potentially be generalized to other disease states and immunological phenotypes. A later analysis associated 16,951 TCR beta sequences with specific HLA alleles at a false discovery rate of 0.05. Because some donors lacked HLA typing at each locus, the association tests relied only on the typed subset. A cluster of highly shared sequence variants was judged likely to represent a technical artifact of the sequencing pipeline. CMV serostatus was the only immune exposure information available for the cohort. In an earlier analysis of around 600 of the donors, most TCR beta V segments appeared in productive rearrangements about 90% or about 30% of the time, broadly matching IMGT annotations. Because the 87-base-pair reads could not distinguish some IMGT-functional V segments, including TRBV6-2 and TRBV6-3, those segments were excluded. A few of the identified cytomegalovirus-associated TCR beta chains were confirmed in vitro to be specific for cytomegalovirus antigens. Only TCR beta chains were sequenced in this cohort, and the absence of alpha or paired-chain data limited detectable features. In a later analysis, several top co-occurrence clusters were reported to appear linked to parvovirus B19, influenza, CMV and Epstein-Barr virus. The earlier analysis of almost 600 of the donors excluded roughly 17 rarely observed V segments, including chromosome 9 orphons, because counts were too low. The study listed 150 to 200 TCR beta chains as associated with cytomegalovirus.

The CDR3, cysteine through phenylalanine, is 15 amino acids long. CDR3 DNA is the only sequence kept; it has 45 bases, read in frame from the first base. Unmatched junction bases come to 3, with V trimmed by 4 bases and J by 3 bases. Reading the germline V gene (reference sequence) gives CDR1 MNHEY and CDR2 SMNVEV. The cohort comprised hundreds of healthy bone marrow donors. All cohort members were sampled while nominally healthy, although unrecorded immune exposures were likely present. The donor was CMV seropositive and belonged to the group of 250 to 300 seropositive cohort members. Each donor provided a peripheral blood sample, and peripheral blood mononuclear cells were used for TCR beta sequencing. The Qiagen DNeasy Blood Extraction Kit was used to extract genomic DNA from the blood cell samples. The library came from the immunoSEQ multiplex PCR assay. For the multiplex PCR, a mixture combining 60 forward primers for TCR Vbeta segments and 13 reverse primers for TCR Jbeta segments was used. Amplification of the CDR3 region of rearranged TCR beta genes was performed with a multiplex PCR assay on genomic DNA. Amplified TCR beta libraries were sequenced as 87-base-pair reads on the Illumina HiSeq System. Per the authors' processing: In a later analysis, some 80 million unique TCR beta chains were counted across the roughly 610 repertoires, and roughly 11 million of these chains were shared by at least two donors. A nearest-neighbor algorithm error-corrected the raw reads and collapsed the reads into unique sequences, merging closely related sequences to remove PCR and sequencing errors. V, D and J gene segments were assigned by aligning CDR3 sequences to IMGT reference sequences. For a sequence to be retained, a match of at least six nucleotides was required to both a V gene segment and a J gene segment. A rearrangement was called productive if the CDR3 had no stop codons and remained in frame with V and J, and every other rearrangement was called non-productive. Following IMGT convention, CDR3 was defined as the stretch from the second conserved V-encoded cysteine to the conserved J-encoded phenylalanine. The earlier analysis of about 610 of the donors excluded any sequence lacking an unambiguous match to a single V gene segment. An earlier analysis of 550 to 650 of the donors classified V segments as functional when productive rearrangements were above 56.7% and as segregating when the standard deviation between donors was above 5%. A statistical classification framework was built for diagnosing cytomegalovirus status from the catalog of TCR beta chain sequences. V and J gene assignment, in a later analysis, came from comparing TCR nucleotide sequences with IMGT/GENE-DB human TR gene sequences. A later analysis assigned CDR3 sequences and most-parsimonious VDJ recombination scenarios with the TCRdist pipeline. In a later analysis, every TCR beta chain was defined by the combination of its CDR3 amino acid sequence and its V-gene family, and reads without a unique V-gene family were dropped. To address suspected cross-contamination and a sequencing artifact, a later analysis removed 592 highly shared, low-generation-probability nucleotide sequences. In a later analysis, a clonal expansion index was calculated for each public chain from normalized within-repertoire ranks of inferred template counts. In a later analysis, generation probabilities were computed using a VDJ recombination model fitted to out-of-frame rearrangements, and the results were checked against IGoR. In a later analysis, TCR-TCR, TCR-HLA and TCR-CMV co-occurrence was scored with hypergeometric tests, and a repertoire-size bias correction was applied to TCR pairs. In a later analysis, false discovery rates were estimated by permuting HLA or CMV assignments 20 times. In a later analysis, co-occurring TCRs were grouped using DBSCAN, and TCRdist sequence similarity was added for clustering within HLA-allele-positive subsets. For co-occurrence clustering, repertoires with fewer than 30,000 or more than 120,000 public chains were excluded, along with roughly five repertoires with anomalous nucleotide sharing. TCRdb's version of the immuneACCESS table is confined to in-frame rearrangements and falls short of the full clone set. An unresolved V gene accounts for under half of the shortfall where checked; the remainder is of unknown origin. Clone size and V and J calls were adopted from that table, with D and trimming inferred from the DNA. Here the sample has around 300,000 clones; roughly 86% occur a single time. Of the sample, 2% to 2.5% falls within the top ten clones.

Sequences were obtained from PBMCs. The chain was built from TRBV27 and TRBJ2-6; a stretch of 7 junction bases matches TRBD1. This receptor was obtained from a woman between 40 and 50 years old in good health and CMV-seropositive. The CDR3 in this case is CASSSYRGGANVLTF. The base sequence is TGTGCCAGCAGTTCCTACAGGGGTGGGGCCAACGTCCTGACTTTC.